This T cell receptor (beta chain) was found in a study of blood T cell repertoires in COVID-19. The wider study: The United States, Italy and Spain supplied acute and convalescent COVID-19 samples. PBMCs, B-cell-depleted T cells, or T cells provided the cDNA or gDNA that made up the material.

The V gene's germline CDR1 is MNHNS and CDR2 SASEGT. This CDR3 region has 17 residues. With 4 bases clipped from V and 1 base from J, the junction kept 9 bases outside the gene matches. The protocol was immunoSEQ multiplex PCR, while the TCRdb copy is restricted to in-frame clones and leaves out a portion. The table includes 150,000 to 200,000 clones, around 84% detected once. Seattle enrolled patients during active infection and tracked them longitudinally. This chain connects TRBV6-1 to TRBJ1-3; 8 bases agree with TRBD1. The clonotype comes from a man aged 60-69 years with COVID-19, enrolled during active disease. Sample: peripheral blood. The CDR3 is CASSAWTGPLSGNTIYF. The CDR3 coding sequence is TGTGCCAGCAGTGCGTGGACAGGGCCTTTGTCTGGAAACACCATATATTTT.